Listed below are T cell receptor beta chains from one sample, sequenced in a study of T cells in Graves' hyperthyroidism and ophthalmopathy. TCRdb independently ran MiXCR on the multiplex PCR reads; one entry per CDR3 protein. In the table there are roughly 400,000 distinct CDR3 sequences, about 14% of which are singletons. Sequenced material: blood. The receptors shown here come from a man aged 50 to 60 with Graves' ophthalmopathy. The CDR3 runs from the conserved cysteine through the conserved F or W. Each record gives: clone size, J gene, D gene, CDR3 length, V gene, CDR3 protein, CDR3 DNA. The D gene is left open where the match is weak. For some rows the clone size is stated as once, few or many, or as a class when expanded; others skip it.

size: few; J: TRBJ1-4; D: NA; length: 15; V: TRBV5-1; CDR3: CASSSGGTTNEKLFF; DNA: TGCGCCAGCAGCTCGGGGGGGACAACTAATGAAAAACTGTTTTTT
size: many; J: TRBJ2-7; D: NA; length: 17; V: TRBV12-3/TRBV12-4; CDR3: CASSLASPGGFPYEQYF; DNA: TGTGCCAGCAGTTTAGCGTCTCCCGGGGGATTCCCCTACGAGCAGTACTTC
size: many; J: TRBJ2-7; D: TRBD2; length: 16; V: TRBV5-1; CDR3: CASSFGAASGPHEQYF; DNA: TGCGCCAGCAGCTTCGGTGCGGCTAGCGGCCCCCACGAGCAGTACTTC
size: NA; J: TRBJ2-5; D: NA; length: 14; V: TRBV5-1; CDR3: CASSWWGRQETQYF; DNA: TGCGCCAGCAGCTGGTGGGGGAGGCAAGAGACCCAGTACTTC
size: NA; J: TRBJ1-2; D: NA; length: 14; V: TRBV7-8; CDR3: CASSLRVEEYGYTF; DNA: TGTGCCAGCAGCTTAAGGGTTGAAGAATATGGCTACACCTTC
size: many; J: TRBJ2-7; D: NA; length: 12; V: TRBV2; CDR3: CASIVRGFEQYF; DNA: TGTGCCAGCATTGTCAGGGGCTTCGAGCAGTACTTC
size: many; J: TRBJ1-1; D: NA; length: 13; V: TRBV19; CDR3: CASSIKRETEAFF; DNA: TGTGCCAGTAGTATAAAACGGGAAACTGAAGCTTTCTTT
size: many; J: TRBJ2-7; D: NA; length: 16; V: TRBV18; CDR3: CASSPLGSGDPYEQYF; DNA: TGTGCCAGCTCACCTTTGGGATCCGGTGATCCCTACGAGCAGTACTTC
size: few; J: TRBJ2-1; D: NA; length: 13; V: TRBV19; CDR3: CASSIVEADEQFF; DNA: TGTGCCAGTAGTATAGTGGAGGCAGATGAGCAGTTCTTC
size: many; J: TRBJ2-6; D: NA; length: 14; V: TRBV2; CDR3: CASSVGGGANVLTF; DNA: TGTGCCAGCAGTGTAGGCGGGGGGGCCAACGTCCTGACTTTC
size: many; J: TRBJ1-2; D: TRBD1; length: 15; V: TRBV5-5; CDR3: CASSPGQGAVYGYTF; DNA: TGTGCCAGCAGCCCGGGACAGGGGGCAGTCTATGGCTACACCTTC
size: many; J: TRBJ1-1; D: NA; length: 12; V: TRBV6-1; CDR3: CASIGYDAEAFF; DNA: TGTGCCAGCATAGGGTACGACGCTGAAGCTTTCTTT
size: many; J: TRBJ2-7; D: TRBD2; length: 15; V: TRBV7-9; CDR3: CASSLAVSGTYEQYF; DNA: TGTGCCAGCAGCTTAGCGGTTAGCGGGACCTACGAGCAGTACTTC
size: NA; J: TRBJ1-1; D: NA; length: 12; V: TRBV20-1; CDR3: CSARGHYTEAFF; DNA: TGCAGTGCTAGGGGACATTACACTGAAGCTTTCTTT
size: NA; J: TRBJ2-2; D: TRBD2; length: 17; V: TRBV6-1; CDR3: CASTELAGVTNTGELFF; DNA: TGTGCCAGCACCGAACTAGCGGGAGTTACGAACACCGGGGAGCTGTTTTTT
size: many; J: TRBJ2-2; D: NA; length: 17; V: TRBV7-2; CDR3: CASSLDVGSGAGGELFF; DNA: TGTGCCAGCAGCTTAGATGTCGGGTCGGGAGCGGGCGGGGAGCTGTTTTTT
size: many; J: TRBJ2-1; D: NA; length: 16; V: TRBV28; CDR3: CASRWSAATRINEQFF; DNA: TGTGCCAGCAGGTGGTCGGCGGCAACAAGGATCAATGAGCAGTTCTTC
size: NA; J: TRBJ2-4; D: NA; length: 18; V: TRBV29-1; CDR3: CSVSRLWTAKGTKNIQYF; DNA: TGCAGCGTCTCTCGTCTATGGACAGCAAAAGGGACCAAAAACATTCAGTACTTC
size: many; J: TRBJ1-1; D: NA; length: 12; V: TRBV5-1; CDR3: CASSLTGTQAFF; DNA: TGCGCCAGCAGCTTGACCGGGACACAAGCTTTCTTT
size: many; J: TRBJ2-7; D: NA; length: 15; V: TRBV11-3; CDR3: CASSYMGGRGSEQYF; DNA: TGTGCCAGCAGTTACATGGGCGGGCGAGGCAGCGAGCAGTACTTC
size: NA; J: TRBJ1-1; D: NA; length: 15; V: TRBV15; CDR3: CATSRDRLGNTEAFF; DNA: TGTGCCACCAGCAGAGACCGGCTGGGGAACACTGAAGCTTTCTTT
size: many; J: TRBJ2-1; D: TRBD2; length: 13; V: TRBV20-1; CDR3: CSAETSFYNEQFF; DNA: TGCAGTGCCGAGACTAGCTTCTACAATGAGCAGTTCTTC
size: many; J: TRBJ1-1; D: NA; length: 13; V: TRBV11-3; CDR3: CASSLTDNTEAFF; DNA: TGTGCCAGCAGCCTAACAGACAACACTGAAGCTTTCTTT
size: many; J: TRBJ2-7; D: TRBD1; length: 17; V: TRBV27; CDR3: CASSSRPPGQGDYEQYF; DNA: TGTGCCAGCAGTTCCCGCCCCCCGGGACAGGGGGACTACGAGCAGTACTTC
size: NA; J: TRBJ2-5; D: NA; length: 15; V: TRBV20-1; CDR3: CSARDSTVSGETQYF; DNA: TGCAGTGCTAGAGATTCTACGGTTTCGGGGGAGACCCAGTACTTC
size: NA; J: TRBJ2-5; D: NA; length: 17; V: TRBV19; CDR3: CASSIPGSQGGQETQYF; DNA: TGTGCCAGTAGTATTCCGGGCAGCCAGGGCGGACAAGAGACCCAGTACTTC
size: many; J: TRBJ1-5; D: NA; length: 15; V: TRBV9; CDR3: CASSAPGSIDQPQHF; DNA: TGTGCCAGCAGCGCCCCCGGGTCCATTGATCAGCCCCAGCATTTT
size: many; J: TRBJ1-1; D: NA; length: 14; V: TRBV12-3/TRBV12-4; CDR3: CASRDTGVNTEAFF; DNA: TGTGCCAGCAGAGACACGGGAGTGAACACTGAAGCTTTCTTT
size: many; J: TRBJ2-1; D: TRBD2; length: 15; V: TRBV12-3/TRBV12-4; CDR3: CASRSSGTTRNEQFF; DNA: TGTGCCAGCAGATCCTCCGGGACTACTCGCAATGAGCAGTTCTTC
size: many; J: TRBJ2-7; D: TRBD1; length: 13; V: TRBV2; CDR3: CASRMGQGYEQYF; DNA: TGTGCCAGCAGAATGGGACAGGGCTACGAGCAGTACTTC
size: NA; J: TRBJ2-3; D: NA; length: 12; V: TRBV6-1; CDR3: CASKGGARIQYF; DNA: TGTGCCAGCAAGGGGGGGGCTCGGATCCAGTATTTT
size: NA; J: TRBJ1-5; D: NA; length: 13; V: TRBV28; CDR3: CASSRRDNQPQHF; DNA: TGTGCCAGTTCGAGGAGGGACAATCAGCCCCAGCATTTT
size: NA; J: TRBJ2-5; D: NA; length: 14; V: TRBV2; CDR3: CASVAGTTQETQYF; DNA: TGTGCCAGCGTGGCTGGGACAACCCAAGAGACCCAGTACTTC
size: many; J: TRBJ1-1; D: NA; length: 14; V: TRBV20-1; CDR3: CSARDRASLGETFF; DNA: TGCAGTGCTAGAGATCGTGCGTCATTAGGGGAAACTTTCTTT
size: few; J: TRBJ1-6; D: NA; length: 14; V: TRBV10-2; CDR3: CASTGAPGDSPLHF; DNA: TGCGCCAGCACCGGTGCCCCGGGGGATTCACCCCTCCACTTT
size: NA; J: TRBJ2-2; D: TRBD2; length: 16; V: TRBV7-3; CDR3: CASSSTAGVNTGELFF; DNA: TGTGCCAGCAGCTCAACAGCGGGGGTGAACACCGGGGAGCTGTTTTTT
size: many; J: TRBJ2-7; D: TRBD1; length: 17; V: TRBV3-1; CDR3: CASSRPTWPQGAYEQYF; DNA: TGTGCCAGCAGCCGCCCGACATGGCCCCAGGGGGCCTACGAGCAGTACTTC
size: many; J: TRBJ1-1; D: NA; length: 16; V: TRBV3-1; CDR3: CASSQAGRGPDTEAFF; DNA: TGTGCCAGCAGCCAAGCTGGAAGGGGTCCGGACACTGAAGCTTTCTTT
size: many; J: TRBJ1-1; D: NA; length: 12; V: TRBV2; CDR3: CASSEGGIEAFF; DNA: TGTGCCAGCAGTGAAGGGGGGATAGAAGCTTTCTTT
size: many; J: TRBJ2-7; D: NA; length: 12; V: TRBV5-6; CDR3: CASSLSGEKQYF; DNA: TGTGCCAGCAGCTTATCTGGGGAGAAGCAGTACTTC